The 26 T cell receptor beta chains below were found in one sample sequenced in a study of T cells in Graves' hyperthyroidism and ophthalmopathy. From RNA transcripts, TCR beta CDR3 regions were amplified. HTBI primers were employed in a first-round RT-PCR of the TCR CDR3. TCRdb ran MiXCR on the multiplex PCR reads and lists one entry per CDR3 protein. The repertoire holds around 560,000 distinct CDR3 sequences, about a sixth seen once, with around a sixth in the top ten. Sequenced input: blood. The receptor source for this set is a woman in her late teens or twenties with Graves' hyperthyroidism.

This clonotype was picked up a small number of times. For the CDR3, the DNA is TGTGCCAGCAGTGGCAGCGGGAGGCGCACAGATACGCAGTATTTT. It specifies CASSGSGRRTDTQYF. This chain connects TRBV6-1 to TRBJ2-3, with 9 bases that match TRBD2. The CDR3 extends over 15 amino acids. Germline assignment: CDR1 MNHNS and CDR2 SASEGT. V was clipped by 4 bases and J by 1 base; unmatched bases: 3.

This clonotype appeared a few times. This rearrangement joins TRBV4-1 to TRBJ2-2; D perhaps matches TRBD1 (7 bases). Germline V gene lookup returns CDR1 MGHRA and CDR2 YSYEKL. CDR3 length: 15 residues. Trimming shortened V by 1 base and J by 6 bases, and 12 bases separated the two germline ends. CDR3 region: CASSQGQGGAGELFF. CDR3 coding DNA: TGCGCCAGCAGCCAAGGACAGGGAGGAGCCGGGGAGCTGTTTTTT.

This clonotype was detected ten times or more. The V call is TRBV10-3, the J call TRBJ1-5, with D possibly matching TRBD1 (5 bases). CDR3 length equals 13 residues. V was pared by 6 bases and J by 5 bases, with 11 bases between. CDR1 and CDR2 (germline): ENHRY, SYGVKD. CDR3 in DNA: TGTGCCATCAGAAGACAGAACTATCAGCCCCAGCATTTT. This encodes CAIRRQNYQPQHF.

The genes are TRBV7-9 and TRBJ2-1; 8 bases match TRBD1. V lost 2 bases, J lost 0 bases, and 9 bases stayed unmatched. Germline V gene sequence: CDR1 SEHNR, CDR2 FQNEAQ (reference sequence). This CDR3 comprises 18 residues. The CDR3 spells CASSLTQGQATSYNEQFF. The DNA for the CDR3 is TGTGCCAGCAGCTTAACCCAGGGACAGGCCACCTCCTACAATGAGCAGTTCTTC.

This clonotype was detected ten times or more. The gene calls are TRBV11-3 and TRBJ1-2; D not certain. The CDR3 is made up of 13 amino acids. The germline CDR1 and CDR2 sequences are SGHNT and YENEEA. V was clipped by 3 bases and J by 5 bases, with 10 bases between them. This CDR3 is CASSFNGRYGYTF. CDR3 sequence (DNA): TGTGCCAGCAGCTTTAACGGGAGATATGGCTACACCTTC.

This clonotype was picked up many times. This chain joins TRBV5-1 and TRBJ2-7; 7 bases are a match to TRBD2. Germline values: CDR1 SGHRS, CDR2 YFSETQ. This CDR3 is 16 amino acids long. V was pared by 0 bases and J by 0 bases, with 6 bases of the junction left unmatched. Here the CDR3 DNA reads TGCGCCAGCAGCTTGGATGGACTAGGCATCTCCTACGAGCAGTACTTC. Protein: CASSLDGLGISYEQYF.

This clonotype was seen a few times. The V and J genes are TRBV5-8 and TRBJ2-1; D gene ambiguous. The V gene lost 5 bases and the J gene lost 0 bases, with 18 bases spanning the gap. Germline CDR1 SGHTS, CDR2 YDEGEE. CDR3 length equals 17 residues. The CDR3 DNA reads TGTGCCAGCAGGCCGGGCCAGTTGGCCTACTCCTACAATGAGCAGTTCTTC. Its translation is CASRPGQLAYSYNEQFF.

A few counts support this clonotype. The V and J genes are TRBV11-2 and TRBJ2-1; D is ambiguous. This CDR3 contains 16 residues. Germline V lookup: CDR1 SGHAT, CDR2 FQNNGV. The germline V and J ends were trimmed by 9 bases and 0 bases, with 18 bases remaining between them. CDR3 amino acids: CASKSSRGSSYNEQFF. The CDR3 DNA is TGTGCCAGTAAGTCTTCACGCGGAAGCTCCTACAATGAGCAGTTCTTC.

This clonotype was counted many times. The J gene is TRBJ2-7, the V gene TRBV28; TRBD2 is a possible D gene (5 bases). Germline V gene lookup returns CDR1 MDHEN and CDR2 SYDVKM. This CDR3 spans 14 amino acids. Trimming took 3 bases from V and 0 from J, leaving 9 bases between them. CDR3 protein: CASSFQLASYEQYF. CDR3 bases: TGTGCCAGCAGTTTCCAGCTAGCCTCCTACGAGCAGTACTTC. Combining the CDR3 with reference TRBV28 and TRBJ2-7 gives the whole variable domain DVKVTQSSRYLVKRTGEKVFLECVQDMDHENMFWYRQDPGLGLRLIYFSYDVKMKEKGDIPEGYSVSREKKERFSLILESASTNQTSMYLCASSFQLASYEQYFGPGTRLTVT.

The rearrangement links TRBV28 to TRBJ2-7, with TRBD2 as a possible D gene (5 bases). Trimming removed 6 bases from V and 5 bases from J, with 5 bases in between. Looked up from germline, CDR1 is MDHEN and CDR2 is SYDVKM. CDR3 size: 10 residues. The CDR3 reads CASREDEQYF. The CDR3 DNA sequence: TGTGCCAGCAGGGAGGACGAGCAGTACTTC.

The chain links TRBV7-2 to TRBJ2-5; a weak D match, TRBD1 (5 bases). The germline CDR1 and CDR2 sequences are SGHTA and FQGNSA. The ends were cut back, 1 base at V and 5 bases at J, with 11 bases in the middle. This CDR3 is built from 14 residues. The CDR3 sequence is CASSLGRRGETQYF. As DNA, the CDR3 is TGTGCCAGCAGCTTAGGGAGAAGGGGCGAGACCCAGTACTTC.

This clonotype was counted a few times. The rearrangement links TRBV20-1 to TRBJ2-3; TRBD2 aligns across 9 bases. The CDR3 is made up of 16 amino acids. CDR1 and CDR2 (germline): DFQATT, SNEGSKA (reference sequence). J gave up 2 bases and V 0 bases, and 6 bases lay outside the gene matches. Written as DNA, the CDR3 is TGCAGTGCTAGAGATAGGCTAGCGGGACCCACAGATACGCAGTATTTT. It specifies CSARDRLAGPTDTQYF.

On this clonotype: Germline is not matched at one junction end, which may reflect a read error. V is TRBV19 and J is TRBJ2-1, with 7 positions matching TRBD2. Germline CDR1 and CDR2: LNHDA and SQIVND (reference sequence). The CDR3 is made up of 13 amino acids. The CDR3 region has the DNA TGTGCCAGTAGGCTAGCGGAGGACAATCAGCAGTTCTTC. Amino acid sequence: CASRLAEDNQQFF. Using reference TRBV19 and TRBJ2-1 for the parts outside the CDR3, the full variable domain is DGGITQSPKYLFRKEGQNVTLSCEQNLNHDAMYWYRQDPGQGLRLIYYSQIVNDFQKGDIAEGYSVSREKKESFPLTVTSAQKNPTAFYLCASRLAEDNQQFFGPGTRLTVL.

Remarks on this clonotype: Since the CDR3 does not end with the conserved phenylalanine or tryptophan, this likely comes from a read error. The V gene is TRBV5-1, the J gene TRBJ2-5; unclear D gene. Trimming stripped 0 bases from V and 3 bases from J, with 6 bases between. This CDR3 region has 13 residues. CDR1 is SGHRS, CDR2 YFSETQ, per germline. The CDR3 region is CASSLGRKETQYL. CDR3 coding DNA: TGCGCCAGCAGCTTGGGCAGAAAAGAGACCCAGTACCTC.

The rearrangement links TRBV6-1 to TRBJ1-3; D not resolved. V was pared by 5 bases and J by 13 bases, with 18 bases between. Germline values: CDR1 MNHNS, CDR2 SASEGT. The CDR3 loop spans 13 amino acids. The CDR3 loop reads CASSPPGREQIYF. DNA for the CDR3: TGTGCCAGCAGTCCTCCCGGGAGGGAGCAGATATATTTT.

The rearrangement joins TRBV9 to TRBJ2-5, with TRBD2 matching over 9 bases. Trimming removed 3 bases from V and 5 bases from J; junction bases left unmatched: 14. The CDR3 spans 17 residues. CDR1 and CDR2 (germline): SGDLS, YYNGEE. The CDR3 DNA reads as TGTGCCAGCAGCGCTAACGGCGGCGGGGGGGCCCGGGAGACCCAGTACTTC. Protein product: CASSANGGGGARETQYF. The entire variable domain, with the rest obtained from reference TRBV9 and TRBJ2-5, is as follows: DSGVTQTPKHLITATGQRVTLRCSPRSGDLSVYWYQQSLDQGLQFLIQYYNGEERAKGNILERFSAQQFPDLHSELNLSSLELGDSALYFCASSANGGGGARETQYFGPGTRLLVL.

This clonotype appeared a few times. The rearrangement links TRBV10-2 to TRBJ2-7; D is uncertain. V shed 3 bases and J shed 6 bases, with 21 bases lying between them. Germline V gene lookup returns CDR1 WSHSY and CDR2 SAAADI. The CDR3 has 16 residues. The CDR3 sequence is CASSDMDEPTRREQYF. The CDR3 DNA sequence: TGCGCCAGCAGTGATATGGACGAACCTACCAGACGCGAGCAGTACTTC.

This clonotype appeared a few times. J is TRBJ2-1 and V is TRBV12-3 or TRBV12-4; D uncertain. V was clipped by 7 bases and J by 10 bases, with 14 bases between them. The length of the CDR3 is 12 residues. The CDR3 coding sequence is TGTGCCAGCACCCTCCCCCGCGGAGAGCAGTTCTTC. Its translation is CASTLPRGEQFF.

The J gene is TRBJ1-2, the V gene TRBV15; D possibly corresponds to TRBD1 (6 bases). This CDR3 has 15 amino acids. Germline V gene sequence: CDR1 LNHNV, CDR2 YYDKDF (reference sequence). The V end was cut by 0 bases, the J end by 6 bases, with 14 bases between. CDR3 nucleotide sequence: TGTGCCACCAGCAGAGATTACGGGGGGCAGGATGGCTACACCTTC. Translating gives CATSRDYGGQDGYTF.

J is TRBJ2-1 and V is TRBV18; TRBD1 aligns across 8 bases. This CDR3 region has 19 residues. Trimming took 4 bases from V and 3 from J; bases not matched to a gene: 17. Germline CDR1 and CDR2: KGHSH and LQKENI. CDR3 DNA sequence: TGTGCCAGCTCACTTCTTCCCGGAGACGGACAGGGTGTCTACAATGAGCAGTTCTTC. It codes for CASSLLPGDGQGVYNEQFF.

V usage is TRBV7-8 and J usage is TRBJ1-4; D unresolved. Per the germline V gene, CDR1 is SGHVS and CDR2 is FQNEAQ. This CDR3 is built from 16 residues. Trimming stripped 8 bases from V and 0 bases from J, with 16 bases between. Here the CDR3 DNA reads TGTGCCAGCGGATCCCTATTGCGGGCAACTAATGAAAAACTGTTTTTT. Translated: CASGSLLRATNEKLFF.

V usage is TRBV6-1 and J usage is TRBJ2-3; TRBD2 matches 11 bases. V was clipped by 6 bases and J by 4 bases; unmatched bases: 9. The CDR3 consists of 16 residues. Per germline, CDR1 MNHNS and CDR2 SASEGT. For the CDR3, the DNA is TGTGCCAGCAGCCCGATAGCGGGGGGGTCCCCAGATACGCAGTATTTT. It specifies CASSPIAGGSPDTQYF.

In its sample, this clonotype was seen a few times. The rearrangement links TRBV7-8 to TRBJ2-7; the match to TRBD1 covers 10 bases. The germline gives CDR1 SGHVS, CDR2 FQNEAQ. The V and J ends lost 5 bases and 7 bases, in that order; junction bases with no gene match: 5. The length of the CDR3 is 13 residues. CDR3 sequence (DNA): TGTGCCAGCAGCACAAGACAGGGGGCTGAGCAGTACTTC. It specifies CASSTRQGAEQYF.

In DNA, the CDR3 is TGTGCCAGCAGCTTGTGGCAGGGGGCCGCTACCTACGAGCAGTACTTC. Its protein is CASSLWQGAATYEQYF. The rearrangement joins TRBV7-9 to TRBJ2-7; 8 bases align to TRBD1. This CDR3 is built from 16 residues. V shed 3 bases and J 2 bases; nucleotides not matched to a gene: 9. Germline CDR1 reads SEHNR; CDR2 reads FQNEAQ (reference sequence).

This clonotype has more than one count but fewer than ten. The CDR3 loop reads CASSLLQGAGETQYF. The CDR3 DNA reads as TGTGCCAGCAGCCTACTACAGGGGGCGGGGGAGACCCAGTACTTC. The J gene is TRBJ2-5, the V gene TRBV7-8; 9 nucleotides line up with TRBD1. The CDR3 covers 15 residues. CDR1 and CDR2 (germline): SGHVS, FQNEAQ. Trimming removed 5 bases from V and 5 bases from J; junction bases left unmatched: 9. Variable domain in full (rest from reference TRBV7-8 and TRBJ2-5): GAGVSQSPRYKVAKRGQDVALRCDPISGHVSLFWYQQALGQGPEFLTYFQNEAQLDKSGLPSDRFFAERPEGSVSTLKIQRTQQEDSAVYLCASSLLQGAGETQYFGPGTRLLVL.

This clonotype has more than one count but fewer than ten. The V and J genes are TRBV11-1 and TRBJ2-7; 7 positions agree with TRBD1. Germline loops: CDR1 SGHAT, CDR2 FQDESV (reference sequence). V gave up 1 base and J gave up 6 bases; unmatched junction bases: 6. There are 14 residues in the CDR3. The CDR3 spells CASSLVNDRVEQYF. The CDR3 nucleotides read TGTGCCAGCAGCTTAGTCAACGACAGGGTCGAGCAGTACTTC.